The T cell receptor beta chain under discussion was sequenced for a study of shared clonotypes between healthy human individuals. This clone was detected a few times. Clones were sequenced by immunoSEQ multiplex PCR, and TCRdb holds only the in-frame ones, with some missing. Altogether about 460,000 clones are present, 70% to 80% being singletons, with the ten largest covering 12%. Trimming removed 3 bases from V and 6 bases from J; junction bases left unmatched: 12. There are 17 residues in the CDR3. Germline V CDR1 and CDR2: SGHVS, FQNEAQ. This chain connects TRBV7-8 to TRBJ2-2; TRBD2 agrees at 8 bases. The source of this sequence is a woman in her 40s in good health. Some clones in this sample may be carry-over from other donors' samples. The material sequenced was PBMCs. The CDR3 reads CASSFRQNAGGAGELFF. DNA of the CDR3: TGTGCCAGCAGCTTTCGCCAAAACGCGGGAGGAGCCGGGGAGCTGTTTTTT.